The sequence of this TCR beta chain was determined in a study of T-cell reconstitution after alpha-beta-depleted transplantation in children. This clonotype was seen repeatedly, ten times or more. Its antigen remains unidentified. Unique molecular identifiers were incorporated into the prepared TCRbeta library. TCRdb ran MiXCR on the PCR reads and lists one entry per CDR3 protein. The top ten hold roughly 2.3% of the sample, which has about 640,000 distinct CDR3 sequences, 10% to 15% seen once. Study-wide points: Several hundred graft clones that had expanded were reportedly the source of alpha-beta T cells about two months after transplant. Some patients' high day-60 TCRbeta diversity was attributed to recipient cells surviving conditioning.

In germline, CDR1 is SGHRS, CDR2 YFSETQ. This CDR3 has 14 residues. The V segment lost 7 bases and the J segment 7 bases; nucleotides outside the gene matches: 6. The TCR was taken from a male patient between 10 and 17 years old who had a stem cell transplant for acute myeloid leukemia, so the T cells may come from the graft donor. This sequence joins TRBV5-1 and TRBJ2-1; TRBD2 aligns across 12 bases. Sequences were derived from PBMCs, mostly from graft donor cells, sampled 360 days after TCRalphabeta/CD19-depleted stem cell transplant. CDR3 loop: CASSALAGGNEQFF. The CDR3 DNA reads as TGCGCCAGCTCGGCGCTAGCGGGAGGGAATGAGCAGTTCTTC.